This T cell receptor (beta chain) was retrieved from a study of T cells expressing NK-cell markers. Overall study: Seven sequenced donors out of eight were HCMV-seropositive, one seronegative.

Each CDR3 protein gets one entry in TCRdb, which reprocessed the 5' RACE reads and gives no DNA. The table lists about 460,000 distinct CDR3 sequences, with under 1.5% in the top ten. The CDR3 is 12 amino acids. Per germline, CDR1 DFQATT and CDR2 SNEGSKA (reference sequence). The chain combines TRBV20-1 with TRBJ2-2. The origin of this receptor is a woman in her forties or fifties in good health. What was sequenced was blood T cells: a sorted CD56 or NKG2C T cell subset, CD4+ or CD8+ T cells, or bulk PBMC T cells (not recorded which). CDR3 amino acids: CSASSFGGELFF.